This TCR beta chain was identified during a study of T cell repertoires in cytomegalovirus infection. Study summary: A matching HLA type, together with CMV infection, was signaled by public TCR beta signatures. Broader study findings: HLA-C-restricted CMV-specific TCR beta clonotypes were dominant in the ex vivo response. The cumulative frequency of public TCR beta families distinguished individuals who carried CMV together with the relevant HLA.

The ends were cut back, 2 bases at V and 1 base at J, with 8 bases in the middle. Germline CDR1 SGHVT, CDR2 SQSDAQ. The CDR3 extends over 14 amino acids. TCRdb fed the reads into MiXCR, producing one record per CDR3 protein. The sample has fewer than 700,000 distinct CDR3 sequences; approximately 24% are singletons. In regard to this clonotype: Its target is not known.

What was sequenced was CD8+ T cells from PBMCs. The sequence derives from a human donor in good health (CMV status not recorded). Some clones in this sample may be carry-over from other donors' samples. The chain carries TRBV7-4 and TRBJ1-1; D not certain. The CDR3, as DNA: TGTGCCAGCAGCTTACTTCAGCCGAACACTGAAGCTTTCTTT. Amino acids: CASSLLQPNTEAFF.